The 2 T cell receptor beta chains below all came from one sample that was sequenced in a study of CD8 T cells in Susac syndrome. A quantity of about 0.5 to 1 ug RNA underwent reverse transcription using random hexamers. TCRdb ran MiXCR on the immunoSEQ multiplex PCR reads and lists one entry per CDR3 protein. The repertoire includes roughly 140,000 distinct CDR3 sequences, 85% to 95% of them detected once, and approximately 0.15% sits in the top ten. The sample was CD4+ T cells from PBMCs. The receptors were gathered from a human donor with Susac syndrome.

The chain is built from TRBV4-3 and TRBJ1-1; 9 bases map to TRBD1. This CDR3 comprises 15 residues. The germline V gene has CDR1 LGHNA and CDR2 YSLEER. V lost 4 bases, J lost 4 bases, and 7 bases stayed unmatched. The CDR3 bases are TGCGCCAGCAGCCTGGGCGGACAGGGGATCACTGAAGCTTTCTTT. Translating it yields CASSLGGQGITEAFF.

The chain is built from TRBV7-2 and TRBJ1-5; D gene uncertain. CDR3 length: 13 amino acids. Trimming removed 6 bases from V and 6 bases from J, with 12 bases in between. Germline assignment: CDR1 SGHTA and CDR2 FQGNSA. In DNA form, the CDR3 reads TGTGCCAGCAGTACGGATGGGGTTCAGCCCCAGCATTTT. Its translation: CASSTDGVQPQHF.